This TCR beta chain was sequenced during a study of T and B cells in COVID-19 patients. Across the study: Critical illness requiring mechanical ventilation or extracorporeal membrane oxygenation affected 12 of 20 active-infection patients.

Blood genomic DNA input for TRB amplification was 250-500 ng. CDR1 and CDR2 (germline): SGHRS, YFSETQ. The length of the CDR3 is 13 residues. V was clipped by 3 bases and J by 2 bases, with 8 bases between them. There are a few counts of this clonotype. Multiplex PCR with BIOMED2 TRB-A/B primer pools amplified TRB rearrangements. MiXCR, run by TCRdb on the multiplex PCR reads, gives a single entry per CDR3 protein. Altogether some 8,000 distinct CDR3 sequences are present, roughly 31% being singletons, with the ten largest covering around 16%. The source material was blood. The chain is built from TRBV5-1 and TRBJ1-2, with D tentatively TRBD1 (6 bases). The origin of this receptor is a human donor with active COVID-19. The CDR3 protein is CASSSRGNYGYTF. CDR3 coding DNA: TGCGCCAGCAGCTCCAGGGGAAACTATGGCTACACCTTC.